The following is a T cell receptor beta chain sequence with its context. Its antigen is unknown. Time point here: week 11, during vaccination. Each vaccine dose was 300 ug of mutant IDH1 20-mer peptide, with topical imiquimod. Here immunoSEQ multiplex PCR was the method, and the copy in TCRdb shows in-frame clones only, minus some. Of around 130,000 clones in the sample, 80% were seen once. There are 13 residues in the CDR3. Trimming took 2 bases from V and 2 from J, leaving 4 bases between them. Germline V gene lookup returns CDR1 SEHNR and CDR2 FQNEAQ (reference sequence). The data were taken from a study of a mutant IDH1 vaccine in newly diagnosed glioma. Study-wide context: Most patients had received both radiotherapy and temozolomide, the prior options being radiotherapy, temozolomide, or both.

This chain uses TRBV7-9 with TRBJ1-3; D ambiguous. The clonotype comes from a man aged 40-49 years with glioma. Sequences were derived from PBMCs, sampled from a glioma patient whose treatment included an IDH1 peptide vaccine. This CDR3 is CASSLLPGNTIYF. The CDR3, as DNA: TGTGCCAGCAGCTTATTGCCTGGAAACACCATATATTTT.